This section outlines one TCR beta chain sequence together with its context. Profiled with immunoSEQ multiplex PCR; TCRdb holds only in-frame clones, not every one. The sample holds 2 million to 2.5 million clones, about nine tenths seen once. V was clipped by 2 bases and J by 6 bases, with 14 bases between them. This CDR3 has 14 amino acids. Germline CDR1 KGHSH, CDR2 LQKENI. The data were obtained in a study of shared clonotypes between healthy human individuals. The sequence derives from a man younger than 30 in good health. Some clones in this sample may be carry-over from other donors' samples. Sample: naive CD4+ T cells from PBMCs. The sample's subset: CD45RA+ positively selected. The rearrangement links TRBV18 to TRBJ2-7; weak D call: TRBD1 (6 bases). CDR3: CASSPFQDSSEQYF. CDR3 sequence (DNA): TGTGCCAGCTCACCATTTCAGGACAGCTCCGAGCAGTACTTC.